These 9 T cell receptor beta chains originate from one sample sequenced in a study of OX40 agonist ivuxolimab in advanced cancers. Profiled with immunoSEQ multiplex PCR; TCRdb holds only in-frame clones, not every one. This sample has some 80,000 clones, with approximately 92% found just once. This specimen was CD4+ or CD8+ T cells sorted from blood, taken in a trial of the OX40 agonist ivuxolimab. The receptors come from an adult with an advanced solid tumor such as melanoma, head and neck, liver or kidney cancer.

The chain links TRBV28 to TRBJ1-3; D gene ambiguous. CDR1 is MDHEN and CDR2 is SYDVKM in the germline V gene. The CDR3 is 15 amino acids. CDR3 residues: CAGNRPQTSGNTIYF. CDR3 coding DNA: TGTGCGGGAAACCGGCCGCAGACTTCTGGAAACACCATATATTTT.

The count of this clone is one. V is TRBV7-2 and J is TRBJ2-5; no definite D call. CDR3 size: 13 residues. Trimming removed 4 bases from V and 4 bases from J, with 10 bases in between. The germline V gene has CDR1 SGHTA and CDR2 FQGNSA. The CDR3 DNA reads TGTGCCAGCAGCTATGACCGGCTAGAGACCCAGTACTTC. Protein: CASSYDRLETQYF.

This chain uses TRBV5-4 with TRBJ2-1; D gene ambiguous. This CDR3 has 14 residues. The V end lost 1 base, the J end lost 4 bases, and 9 bases lay between the germline ends. The V gene's germline CDR1 is SGHNT and CDR2 YYREEE (reference sequence). The CDR3 reads CASSLLWAYNEQFF. The CDR3 region has the DNA TGTGCCAGCAGCTTGCTCTGGGCGTACAATGAGCAGTTCTTC. The whole variable domain, remainder taken from reference TRBV5-4 and TRBJ2-1, is ETGVTQSPTHLIKTRGQQVTLRCSSQSGHNTVSWYQQALGQGPQFIFQYYREEENGRGNFPPRFSGLQFPNYSSELNVNALELDDSALYLCASSLLWAYNEQFFGPGTRLTVL.

The CDR3 DNA reads TGTGCCATCCGGGACACGTTGAACGAGCAGTACTTC. It yields the protein CAIRDTLNEQYF. The chain joins TRBV28 to TRBJ2-7; D may be TRBD1 (6 bases). The CDR3 has 12 residues. Deletions cut 10 bases from V and 5 bases from J, with 15 bases between. The V gene's germline CDR1 is MDHEN and CDR2 SYDVKM. The full variable domain, its missing parts supplied by reference TRBV28 and TRBJ2-7, is DVKVTQSSRYLVKRTGEKVFLECVQDMDHENMFWYRQDPGLGLRLIYFSYDVKMKEKGDIPEGYSVSREKKERFSLILESASTNQTSMYLCAIRDTLNEQYFGPGTRLTVT.

This chain links TRBV5-1 with TRBJ2-5; 7 bases align to TRBD1. There are 15 residues in the CDR3. Germline V gene data show CDR1 as SGHRS and CDR2 as YFSETQ. V lost 4 bases to trimming and J lost 5 bases; unmatched junction nucleotides: 11. For the CDR3, the DNA is TGCGCCAGCAGCGTGGCCGGTGACAGGGATGAGACCCAGTACTTC. This gives the protein CASSVAGDRDETQYF.

The chain carries TRBV28 and TRBJ1-4, with D uncertain. Germline CDR1 and CDR2: MDHEN and SYDVKM. CDR3 length: 14 residues. V dropped 5 bases and J dropped 10 bases, with 17 bases sitting between them. DNA for the CDR3: TGTGCCAGCAGTACCTATTCGGCGCGGGGAAAACTGTTTTTT. This sequence encodes CASSTYSARGKLFF.

Here the CDR3 reads CASSPFSRSYEQYF. DNA of the CDR3: TGCGCCAGCAGCCCCTTTTCTAGGAGCTACGAGCAGTACTTC. V is TRBV4-3 and J is TRBJ2-7; D not certain. CDR3 length equals 14 residues. The germline gives CDR1 LGHNA, CDR2 YSLEER. V was shortened by 4 bases and J by 3 bases, with 13 bases between the two germline ends.

J is TRBJ1-5 and V is TRBV6-1; D not resolved. This CDR3 comprises 13 residues. CDR1 and CDR2 (germline): MNHNS, SASEGT. Trimming took 1 base from V and 4 from J, leaving 5 bases between them. The CDR3 is CASSEGPNQPQHF. CDR3 in DNA: TGTGCCAGCAGTGAAGGGCCGAATCAGCCCCAGCATTTT.

The chain carries TRBV7-3 and TRBJ2-1; D is uncertain. Germline V gene sequence: CDR1 SGHTA, CDR2 FQGTGA. There are 15 residues in the CDR3. The germline V and J ends were trimmed by 3 bases and 5 bases, with 14 bases remaining between them. The CDR3: CASSFRSGRDNEQFF. The CDR3 DNA reads as TGTGCCAGCAGCTTCCGTTCGGGTCGCGACAATGAGCAGTTCTTC.